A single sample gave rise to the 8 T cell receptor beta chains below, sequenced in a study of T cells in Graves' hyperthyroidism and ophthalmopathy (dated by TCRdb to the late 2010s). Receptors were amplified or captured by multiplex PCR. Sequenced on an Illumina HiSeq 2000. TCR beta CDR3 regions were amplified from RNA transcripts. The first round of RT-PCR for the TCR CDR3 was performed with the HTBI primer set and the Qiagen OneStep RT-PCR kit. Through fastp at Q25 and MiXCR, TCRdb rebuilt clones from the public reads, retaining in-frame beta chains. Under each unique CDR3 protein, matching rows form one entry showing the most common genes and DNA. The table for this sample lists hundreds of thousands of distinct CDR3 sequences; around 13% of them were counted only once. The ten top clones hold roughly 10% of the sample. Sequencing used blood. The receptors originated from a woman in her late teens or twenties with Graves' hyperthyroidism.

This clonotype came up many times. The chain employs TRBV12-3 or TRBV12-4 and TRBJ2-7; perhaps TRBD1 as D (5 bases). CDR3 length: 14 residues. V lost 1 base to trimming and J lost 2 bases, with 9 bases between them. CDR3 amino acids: CASSLGRAPYEQYF. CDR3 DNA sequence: TGTGCCAGCAGTTTAGGCAGGGCTCCCTACGAGCAGTACTTC.

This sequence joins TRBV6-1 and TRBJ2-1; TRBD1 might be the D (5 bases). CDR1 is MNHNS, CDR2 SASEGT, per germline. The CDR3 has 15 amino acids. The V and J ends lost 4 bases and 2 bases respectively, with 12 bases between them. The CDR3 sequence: CASSGLQGAYNEQFF. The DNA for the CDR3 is TGTGCCAGCAGTGGGCTTCAGGGCGCCTACAATGAGCAGTTCTTC.

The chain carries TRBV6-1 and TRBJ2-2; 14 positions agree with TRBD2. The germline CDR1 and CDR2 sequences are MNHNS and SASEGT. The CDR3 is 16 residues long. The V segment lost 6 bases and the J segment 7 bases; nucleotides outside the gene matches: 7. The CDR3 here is CASRWGLAGDSGELFF. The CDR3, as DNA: TGTGCCAGCAGATGGGGACTAGCGGGAGATAGCGGGGAGCTGTTTTTT.

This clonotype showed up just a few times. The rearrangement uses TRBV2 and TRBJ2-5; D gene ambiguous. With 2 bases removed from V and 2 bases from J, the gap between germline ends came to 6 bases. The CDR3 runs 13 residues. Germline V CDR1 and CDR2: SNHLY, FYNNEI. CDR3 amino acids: CASSEPGQETQYF. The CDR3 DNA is TGTGCCAGCAGTGAACCAGGACAAGAGACCCAGTACTTC.

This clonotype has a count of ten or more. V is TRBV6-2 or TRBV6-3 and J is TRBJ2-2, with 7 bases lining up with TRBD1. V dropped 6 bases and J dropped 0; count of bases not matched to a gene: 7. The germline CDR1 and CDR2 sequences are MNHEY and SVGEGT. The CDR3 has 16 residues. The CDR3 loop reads CASSSLRGTNTGELFF. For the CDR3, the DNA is TGTGCCAGCAGCTCCCTCAGGGGGACGAACACCGGGGAGCTGTTTTTT.

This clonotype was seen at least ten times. CDR3 loop: CASTGQQGLLNEQYF. Here the CDR3 DNA reads TGTGCCAGCACTGGCCAACAGGGGCTGCTCAACGAGCAGTACTTC. V usage is TRBV12-3 or TRBV12-4 and J usage is TRBJ2-7; TRBD1 matches 7 bases. Losses at the gene ends were 7 bases for V and 5 bases for J; bases not matched to a gene: 14. The CDR3 runs 15 residues.

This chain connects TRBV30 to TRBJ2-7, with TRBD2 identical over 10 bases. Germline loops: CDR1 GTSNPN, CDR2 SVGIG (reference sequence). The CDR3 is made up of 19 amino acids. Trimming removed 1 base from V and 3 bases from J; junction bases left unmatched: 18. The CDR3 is CAWSGHPFTGTSDLYEQYF. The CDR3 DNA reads TGTGCCTGGAGTGGACATCCGTTTACCGGGACTAGCGACCTCTACGAGCAGTACTTC.

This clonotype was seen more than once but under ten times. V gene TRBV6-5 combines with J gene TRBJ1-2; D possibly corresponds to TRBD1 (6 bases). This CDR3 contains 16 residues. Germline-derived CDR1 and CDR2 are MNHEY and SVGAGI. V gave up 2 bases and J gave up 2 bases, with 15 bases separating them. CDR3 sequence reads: CASSYVTPTGNYGYTF. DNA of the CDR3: TGTGCCAGCAGTTACGTCACGCCGACAGGAAACTATGGCTACACCTTC.